A selection of T cell receptor beta chains follows, all from one sample in a study of T-cell reconstitution after alpha-beta-depleted transplantation in children. TCRdb reprocessed the PCR reads via MiXCR and lists one record per CDR3 protein. Of around 500,000 distinct CDR3 sequences listed, around 13% were seen once; the top ten hold around 5.6%. Sequenced material: PBMCs from the stem cell graft donor, taken from the stem cell graft. Receptors originate from a human donor who donated a stem cell graft to a child with combined immunodeficiency. Each CDR3 is given with its conserved first and last residue.

v_call: TRBV10-3; j_call: TRBJ2-3; cdr3_length: 16; cdr3_aa: CAISEVGVDSTDTQYF
v_call: TRBV6-2/TRBV6-3; j_call: TRBJ2-2; cdr3_length: 17; cdr3_aa: CASSNPPGRANTGELFF
v_call: TRBV24-1; j_call: TRBJ2-3; cdr3_length: 12; cdr3_aa: CAGVDVTDTQYF
v_call: TRBV6-5; j_call: TRBJ2-7; cdr3_length: 16; cdr3_aa: CASSYSRSYSSYEQYF
v_call: TRBV27; j_call: TRBJ2-3; cdr3_length: 13; cdr3_aa: CASSFSYTDTQYF
v_call: TRBV7-9; j_call: TRBJ2-2; cdr3_length: 13; cdr3_aa: CASSRPEGGELFF
v_call: TRBV12-3/TRBV12-4; j_call: TRBJ2-7; cdr3_length: 15; cdr3_aa: CASSFWWREGYEQYF
v_call: TRBV11-2; j_call: TRBJ2-3; cdr3_length: 15; cdr3_aa: CASRRWVGVPDTQYF
v_call: TRBV6-1; j_call: TRBJ2-7; cdr3_length: 13; cdr3_aa: CASSRSFSYEQYF
v_call: TRBV4-3; j_call: TRBJ2-3; cdr3_length: 13; cdr3_aa: CASSQTGGDTQYF
v_call: TRBV7-8; j_call: TRBJ2-7; cdr3_length: 18; cdr3_aa: CASSPRLGLAGVARSPYF
v_call: TRBV12-3/TRBV12-4; j_call: TRBJ1-5; cdr3_length: 13; cdr3_aa: CASSLNGHQPQHF
v_call: TRBV7-9; j_call: TRBJ2-1; cdr3_length: 16; cdr3_aa: CASSSTSGGAWNEQFF
v_call: TRBV11-2; j_call: TRBJ2-3; cdr3_length: 16; cdr3_aa: CASSLTSGAGTDTQYF
v_call: TRBV7-9; j_call: TRBJ2-7; cdr3_length: 14; cdr3_aa: CASSPVGSSYEQYF
v_call: TRBV6-2/TRBV6-3; j_call: TRBJ2-1; cdr3_length: 16; cdr3_aa: CASSPLTSRGGDEQFF
v_call: TRBV7-6; j_call: TRBJ2-5; cdr3_length: 14; cdr3_aa: CATRDSPLQETQYF
v_call: TRBV11-2; j_call: TRBJ2-1; cdr3_length: 20; cdr3_aa: CASSPEGPYSLAGLYNEQFF
v_call: TRBV7-9; j_call: TRBJ2-7; cdr3_length: 15; cdr3_aa: CASSSRLARSYEQYF
v_call: TRBV27; j_call: TRBJ2-1; cdr3_length: 13; cdr3_aa: CASKGLASGGEFF
v_call: TRBV7-2; j_call: TRBJ2-7; cdr3_length: 13; cdr3_aa: CASSFNRAYEQYF
v_call: TRBV7-2; j_call: TRBJ1-2; cdr3_length: 13; cdr3_aa: CASSHTPGPGYTF
v_call: TRBV6-1; j_call: TRBJ2-7; cdr3_length: 15; cdr3_aa: CASSVSSGSSYEQYF
v_call: TRBV12-3/TRBV12-4; j_call: TRBJ2-2; cdr3_length: 14; cdr3_aa: CATLAGMVDGELFF
v_call: TRBV6-1; j_call: TRBJ2-2; cdr3_length: 14; cdr3_aa: CASGRGPNTGELFF